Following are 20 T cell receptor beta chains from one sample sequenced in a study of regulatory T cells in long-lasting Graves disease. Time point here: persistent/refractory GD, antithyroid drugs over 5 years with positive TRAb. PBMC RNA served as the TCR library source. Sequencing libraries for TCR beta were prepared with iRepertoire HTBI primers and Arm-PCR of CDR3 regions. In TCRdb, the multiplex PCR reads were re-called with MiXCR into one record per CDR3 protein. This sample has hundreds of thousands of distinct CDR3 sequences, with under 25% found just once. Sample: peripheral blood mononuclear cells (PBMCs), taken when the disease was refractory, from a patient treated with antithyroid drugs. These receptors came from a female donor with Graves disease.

CDR3 DNA: TGTGCCAGCAGTTTGAACCCTACTCGGGGGCCTGGGGACGAGCAGTACTTC. Encoded protein: CASSLNPTRGPGDEQYF. The chain uses TRBV6-4 and TRBJ2-7; TRBD1 or TRBD2 may be the D gene (6 bases each). CDR1 and CDR2 (germline): MRHNA, SNTAGT. V lost 5 bases to trimming and J lost 5 bases, with 25 bases between them. The CDR3 sequence is 17 residues long.

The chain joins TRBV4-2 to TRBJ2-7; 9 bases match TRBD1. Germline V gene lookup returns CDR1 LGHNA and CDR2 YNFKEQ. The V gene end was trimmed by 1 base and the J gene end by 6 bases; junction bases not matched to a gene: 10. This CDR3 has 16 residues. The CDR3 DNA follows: TGTGCCAGCAGCCAAGGGGGACAGGGTCGCCTAACCGAGCAGTACTTC. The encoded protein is CASSQGGQGRLTEQYF.

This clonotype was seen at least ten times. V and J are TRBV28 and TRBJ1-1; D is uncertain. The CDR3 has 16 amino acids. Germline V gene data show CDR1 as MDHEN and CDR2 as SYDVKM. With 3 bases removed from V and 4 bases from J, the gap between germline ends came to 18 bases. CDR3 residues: CASSFPHPPEGTEAFF. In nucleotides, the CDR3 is TGTGCCAGCAGTTTCCCCCACCCCCCCGAGGGCACTGAAGCTTTCTTT.

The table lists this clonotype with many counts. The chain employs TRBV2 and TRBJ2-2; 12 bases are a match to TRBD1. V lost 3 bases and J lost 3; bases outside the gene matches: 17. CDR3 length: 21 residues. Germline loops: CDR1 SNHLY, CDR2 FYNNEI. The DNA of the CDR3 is TGTGCCAGCAGTGATTCCTCGATCTCCGGGACAGGGGGCTCGGACACCGGGGAGCTGTTTTTT. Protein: CASSDSSISGTGGSDTGELFF.

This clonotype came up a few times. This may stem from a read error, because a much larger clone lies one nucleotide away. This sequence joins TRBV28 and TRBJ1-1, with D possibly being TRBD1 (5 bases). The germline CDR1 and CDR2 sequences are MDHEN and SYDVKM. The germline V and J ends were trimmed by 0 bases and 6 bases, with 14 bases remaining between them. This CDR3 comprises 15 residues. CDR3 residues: CASSLWGRETAEAFF. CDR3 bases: TGTGCCAGCAGTTTATGGGGCAGGGAGACCGCTGAAGCTTTCTTT.

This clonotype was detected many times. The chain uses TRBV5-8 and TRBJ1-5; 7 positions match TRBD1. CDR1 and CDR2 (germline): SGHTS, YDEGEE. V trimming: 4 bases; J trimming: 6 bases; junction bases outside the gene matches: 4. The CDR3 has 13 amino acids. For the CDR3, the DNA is TGTGCCAGCAGCGCAGGGGGACTTCAGCCCCAGCATTTT. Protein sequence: CASSAGGLQPQHF. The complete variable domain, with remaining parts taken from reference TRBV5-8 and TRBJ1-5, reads EAGVTQSPTHLIKTRGQQATLRCSPISGHTSVYWYQQALGLGLQFLLWYDEGEERNRGNFPPRFSGRQFPNYSSELNVNALELEDSALYLCASSAGGLQPQHFGDGTRLSIL.

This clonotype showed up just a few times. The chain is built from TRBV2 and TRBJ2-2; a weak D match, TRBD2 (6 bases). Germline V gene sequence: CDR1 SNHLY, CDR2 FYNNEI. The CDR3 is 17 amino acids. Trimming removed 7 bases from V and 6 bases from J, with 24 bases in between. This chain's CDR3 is CASMTLGGGDPAGELFF. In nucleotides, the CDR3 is TGTGCCAGCATGACCCTCGGAGGCGGGGATCCAGCCGGGGAGCTGTTTTTT. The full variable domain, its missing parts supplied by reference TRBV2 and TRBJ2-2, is EPEVTQTPSHQVTQMGQEVILRCVPISNHLYFYWYRQILGQKVEFLVSFYNNEISEKSEIFDDQFSVERPDGSNFTLKIRSTKLEDSAMYFCASMTLGGGDPAGELFFGEGSRLTVL.

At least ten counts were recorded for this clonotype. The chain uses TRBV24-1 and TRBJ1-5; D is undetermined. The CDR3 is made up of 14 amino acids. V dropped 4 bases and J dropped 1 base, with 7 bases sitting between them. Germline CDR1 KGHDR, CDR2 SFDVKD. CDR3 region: CATSDTNSNQPQHF. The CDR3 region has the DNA TGTGCCACCAGTGACACAAACAGCAATCAGCCCCAGCATTTT.

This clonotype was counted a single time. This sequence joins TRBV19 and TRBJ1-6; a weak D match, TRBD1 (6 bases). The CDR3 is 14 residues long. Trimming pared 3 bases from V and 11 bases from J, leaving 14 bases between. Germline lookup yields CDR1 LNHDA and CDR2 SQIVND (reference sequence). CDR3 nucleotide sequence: TGTGCCAGTAGTATGGGGGCAGGGAAGCCACCCCTCCACTTT. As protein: CASSMGAGKPPLHF.

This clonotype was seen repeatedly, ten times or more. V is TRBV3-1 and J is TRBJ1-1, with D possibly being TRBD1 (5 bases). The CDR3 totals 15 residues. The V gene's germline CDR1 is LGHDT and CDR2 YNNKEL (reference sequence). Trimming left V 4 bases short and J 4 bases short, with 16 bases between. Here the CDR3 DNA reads TGTGCCAGCAGCCCCTTTGGAGGGGAGGGCACTGAAGCTTTCTTT. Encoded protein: CASSPFGGEGTEAFF.

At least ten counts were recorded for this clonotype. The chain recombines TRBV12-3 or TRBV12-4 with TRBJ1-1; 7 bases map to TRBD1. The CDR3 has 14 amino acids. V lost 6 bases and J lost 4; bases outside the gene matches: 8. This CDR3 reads CASSATGRFTEAFF. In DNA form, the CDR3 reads TGTGCCAGCAGCGCGACAGGGAGGTTCACTGAAGCTTTCTTT.

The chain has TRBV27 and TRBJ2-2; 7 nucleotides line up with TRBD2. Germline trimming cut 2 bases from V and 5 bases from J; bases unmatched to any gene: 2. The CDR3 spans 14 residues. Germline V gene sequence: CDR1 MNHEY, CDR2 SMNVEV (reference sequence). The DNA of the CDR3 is TGTGCCAGCAGTTTAGTGGGGGGGACCGGGGAGCTGTTTTTT. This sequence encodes CASSLVGGTGELFF.

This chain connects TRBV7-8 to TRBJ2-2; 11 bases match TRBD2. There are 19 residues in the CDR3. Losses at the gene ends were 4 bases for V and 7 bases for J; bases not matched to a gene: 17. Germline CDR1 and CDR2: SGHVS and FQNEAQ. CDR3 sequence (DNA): TGTGCCAGCAGCTCCCAGGTGGGGCTAGCGGGAGGAGAGGGCGGGGAGCTGTTTTTT. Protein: CASSSQVGLAGGEGGELFF.

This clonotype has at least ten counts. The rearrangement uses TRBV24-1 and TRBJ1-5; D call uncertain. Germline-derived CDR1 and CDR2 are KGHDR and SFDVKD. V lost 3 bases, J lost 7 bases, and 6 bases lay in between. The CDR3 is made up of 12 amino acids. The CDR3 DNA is TGTGCCACCAGTGATGTAGGGCAGCCCCAGCATTTT. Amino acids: CATSDVGQPQHF.

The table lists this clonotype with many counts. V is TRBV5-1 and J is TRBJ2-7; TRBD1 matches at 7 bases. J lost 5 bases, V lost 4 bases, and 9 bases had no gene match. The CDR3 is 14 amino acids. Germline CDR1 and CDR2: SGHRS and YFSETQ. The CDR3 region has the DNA TGCGCCAGCAGCCCTGGACAGGTAGAGGACGAGCAGTACTTC. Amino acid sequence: CASSPGQVEDEQYF.

CDR3 residues: CAIKGDRGYYGYTF. DNA for the CDR3: TGTGCCATCAAGGGGGACAGGGGATACTATGGCTACACCTTC. The rearrangement links TRBV10-3 to TRBJ1-2, with 10 nucleotides matching TRBD1. The CDR3 covers 14 residues. V shed 7 bases, J shed 3 bases, and the junction held 5 bases outside the gene matches. Looked up from germline, CDR1 is ENHRY and CDR2 is SYGVKD.

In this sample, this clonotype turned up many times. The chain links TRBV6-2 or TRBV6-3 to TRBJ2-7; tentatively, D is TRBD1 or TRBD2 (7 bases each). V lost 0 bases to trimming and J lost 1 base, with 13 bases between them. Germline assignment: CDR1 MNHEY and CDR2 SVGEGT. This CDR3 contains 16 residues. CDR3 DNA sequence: TGTGCCAGCAGTTACTCCAGCGGGACAGTTTCCTACGAGCAGTACTTC. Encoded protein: CASSYSSGTVSYEQYF.

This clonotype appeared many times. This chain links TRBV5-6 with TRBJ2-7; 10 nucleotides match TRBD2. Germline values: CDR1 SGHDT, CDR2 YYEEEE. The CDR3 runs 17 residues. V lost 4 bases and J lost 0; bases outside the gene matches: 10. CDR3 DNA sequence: TGTGCCAGCAGCCATCATAGCGGGAGGCTTTACTCCTACGAGCAGTACTTC. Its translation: CASSHHSGRLYSYEQYF.

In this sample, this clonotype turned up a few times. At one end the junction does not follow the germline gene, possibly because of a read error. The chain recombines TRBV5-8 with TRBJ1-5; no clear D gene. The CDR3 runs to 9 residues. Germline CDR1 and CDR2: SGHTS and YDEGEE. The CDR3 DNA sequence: TGTGCCAGCAGCTACGATATAATTTTT. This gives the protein CASSYDIIF.

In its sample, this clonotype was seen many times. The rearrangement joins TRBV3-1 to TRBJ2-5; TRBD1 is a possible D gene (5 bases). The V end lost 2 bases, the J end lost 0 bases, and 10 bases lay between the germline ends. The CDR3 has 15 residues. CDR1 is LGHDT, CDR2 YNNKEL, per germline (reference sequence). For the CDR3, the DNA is TGTGCCAGCAGCCAATATGGGGCAGACCAAGAGACCCAGTACTTC. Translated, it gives CASSQYGADQETQYF.